Listed below are T cell receptor beta chains from one sample, sequenced in a study of shared clonotypes between healthy human individuals. Only in-frame clones appear in the TCRdb table, and some are missing; sequencing was by immunoSEQ multiplex PCR. The table lists fewer than 1 million clones, 96% of them singletons. Specimen: naive CD8+ T cells sorted from blood. Receptors were obtained from a man aged 25 to 40 in good health. Both conserved end residues are part of each CDR3. A D gene is named only where the DNA matches it firmly. Only some rows state a clone size, as once, few, many or a class for expanded clones.

D	size	J	V	CDR3	DNA
NA	NA	TRBJ2-5	TRBV7-9	CASSLTLSTSLETQYF	TGTGCCAGCAGCCTCACCCTGTCCACGAGCTTAGAGACCCAGTACTTC
TRBD1	NA	TRBJ2-7	TRBV7-9	CASSPGYGQGAYEQYF	TGTGCCAGCAGCCCAGGTTATGGACAGGGGGCCTACGAGCAGTACTTC
TRBD1	NA	TRBJ2-1	TRBV5-4	CASSETTGGNEQFF	TGTGCCAGCAGCGAAACGACAGGGGGCAATGAGCAGTTCTTC
TRBD1	NA	TRBJ1-1	TRBV7-9	CASSRAGGKEDEAFF	TGTGCCAGCAGCCGCGCAGGGGGAAAGGAGGATGAAGCTTTCTTT
NA	once	TRBJ2-7	TRBV6-9	CASSSDGYEQYF	TGTGCCAGCAGTTCTGACGGCTACGAGCAGTACTTC
TRBD2	NA	TRBJ2-7	TRBV14	CASSRVSGSSSYEQYF	TGTGCCAGCAGCCGAGTGAGCGGGAGCAGCTCCTACGAGCAGTACTTC
NA	NA	TRBJ1-1	TRBV27	CASSLAQNTEAFF	TGTGCCAGCAGTTTAGCACAGAACACTGAAGCTTTCTTT
NA	NA	TRBJ1-5	TRBV30	CAWSVQVGDHQPQHF	TGTGCCTGGAGTGTACAGGTCGGGGATCATCAGCCCCAGCATTTT
NA	NA	TRBJ1-1	TRBV27	CASSLFQGSPEAFF	TGTGCCAGCAGTTTATTTCAGGGTAGCCCTGAAGCTTTCTTT
TRBD2	once	TRBJ2-1	TRBV11-2	CASSSPRRTSGGDEQFF	TGTGCCAGCAGCTCACCCCGGAGGACTAGCGGGGGGGATGAGCAGTTCTTC
NA	NA	TRBJ1-1	TRBV11-2	CASKVLVSQGPGTEAFF	TGTGCCAGCAAAGTTCTCGTTAGCCAGGGACCAGGCACTGAAGCTTTCTTT
TRBD1	NA	TRBJ2-7	TRBV10-2	CASLSGQGNYEQYF	TGCGCCAGCCTCTCAGGACAGGGCAACTACGAGCAGTACTTC
NA	NA	TRBJ1-1	TRBV6-1	CASTPWGITEAFF	TGTGCCAGCACCCCTTGGGGGATAACTGAAGCTTTCTTT
NA	NA	TRBJ1-2	TRBV7-9	CASSLAGSVGYTF	TGTGCCAGCAGCTTGGCAGGGAGTGTGGGCTACACCTTC
NA	NA	TRBJ2-7	TRBV27	CASSSDSDEQYF	TGTGCCAGCAGTTCAGATTCGGACGAGCAGTACTTC
TRBD2	NA	TRBJ2-4	TRBV27	CASSAGGGNIQYF	TGTGCCAGCAGTGCGGGGGGTGGGAACATTCAGTACTTC
TRBD2	once	TRBJ2-1	TRBV7-8	CASSFLLAGASISSYNEQFF	TGTGCCAGCAGCTTCCTGCTTGCGGGAGCTTCAATAAGCTCCTACAATGAGCAGTTCTTC
NA	NA	TRBJ1-1	TRBV9	CASSVGGDTEAFF	TGTGCCAGCAGCGTAGGGGGTGACACTGAAGCTTTCTTT
TRBD2	NA	TRBJ2-1	TRBV27	CASSEGTSGNNEQFF	TGTGCCAGCAGCGAAGGGACTAGCGGGAACAATGAGCAGTTCTTC
TRBD2	NA	TRBJ2-7	TRBV11-2	CASSLGTSGTTYEQYF	TGTGCCAGCAGCTTAGGTACTAGCGGGACAACCTACGAGCAGTACTTC
TRBD2	once	TRBJ2-7	TRBV9	CASSAAGASGSSYEQYF	TGTGCCAGCAGCGCCGCCGGGGCTAGCGGGAGCTCCTACGAGCAGTACTTC
NA	NA	TRBJ1-3	TRBV11-2	CASSFGGPSGNTIYF	TGTGCCAGCAGCTTCGGGGGTCCCTCTGGAAACACCATATATTTT
NA	NA	TRBJ2-7	TRBV14	CASSHRAGTEAYEQYF	TGTGCCAGCAGCCATCGGGCGGGGACAGAAGCCTACGAGCAGTACTTC
TRBD1	NA	TRBJ2-7	TRBV2	CASSYNMGQAYEQYF	TGTGCCAGCAGTTATAACATGGGACAGGCCTACGAGCAGTACTTC
TRBD2	NA	TRBJ2-3	TRBV2	CASRPAAGGPTDTQYF	TGTGCCAGCAGGCCCGCGGCGGGAGGGCCTACAGATACGCAGTATTTT
TRBD2	NA	TRBJ2-3	TRBV7-9	CASSPTSEADTQYF	TGTGCCAGCAGTCCGACTAGCGAAGCAGATACGCAGTATTTT
TRBD2	NA	TRBJ2-2	TRBV9	CASSVGGRAPGELFF	TGTGCCAGCAGCGTAGGCGGGAGGGCCCCCGGGGAGCTGTTTTTT
TRBD2	NA	TRBJ2-1	TRBV4-3	CASSPTTTSGYNEQFF	TGCGCCAGCAGCCCGACGACGACTAGCGGCTACAATGAGCAGTTCTTC
NA	NA	TRBJ2-1	TRBV4-3	CASRAGTHLYNEQFF	TGCGCCAGCAGGGCCGGGACTCACCTTTACAATGAGCAGTTCTTC
NA	NA	TRBJ2-2	TRBV7-9	CASSLVGGSGELFF	TGTGCCAGCAGCTTAGTTGGGGGTTCCGGGGAGCTGTTTTTT
TRBD1	NA	TRBJ1-5	TRBV27	CASSSTGGAQPQHF	TGTGCCAGCAGTTCCACAGGGGGGGCTCAGCCCCAGCATTTT
TRBD1	NA	TRBJ1-1	TRBV28	CASSSGDRAMMHDTEAFF	TGTGCCAGCAGTTCAGGAGACAGGGCGATGATGCACGACACTGAAGCTTTCTTT
TRBD1	NA	TRBJ1-5	TRBV27	CASSPLTGTVRVLAQHF	TGTGCCAGCAGTCCACTCACCGGGACAGTCCGTGTATTGGCCCAGCATTTT
NA	NA	TRBJ2-7	TRBV7-9	CASSPRSGGSYEQYF	TGTGCCAGCAGCCCTCGCAGCGGCGGAAGCTACGAGCAGTACTTC
NA	NA	TRBJ2-2	TRBV19	CASEAGELFF	TGTGCCAGTGAGGCCGGGGAGCTGTTTTTT
NA	NA	TRBJ1-2	TRBV6-5	CASSGHRDYGYTF	TGTGCCAGCAGTGGACACAGGGACTACGGCTACACCTTC
NA	NA	TRBJ1-2	TRBV11-2	CASSLEGPGYGYTF	TGTGCCAGCAGCTTAGAAGGGCCAGGCTATGGCTACACCTTC
NA	NA	TRBJ2-7	TRBV28	CASSSLVYEQYF	TGTGCCAGCAGTTCACTAGTATACGAGCAGTACTTC
NA	NA	TRBJ2-7	TRBV19	CASSPRDSTYEQYF	TGTGCCAGTAGTCCCCGGGACTCTACCTACGAGCAGTACTTC
NA	NA	TRBJ2-2	TRBV5-6	CASSDPPFGVNTGELFF	TGTGCCAGCAGCGATCCCCCCTTCGGGGTAAACACCGGGGAGCTGTTTTTT
NA	NA	TRBJ1-5	TRBV5-1	CASSLEPSNQPQHF	TGCGCCAGCAGCTTGGAACCGAGCAATCAGCCCCAGCATTTT
NA	NA	TRBJ2-7	TRBV27	CASSPGIHYEQYF	TGTGCCAGCAGTCCCGGGATCCACTACGAGCAGTACTTC
TRBD2	NA	TRBJ2-3	TRBV5-6	CASSPGLVAGLRTDTQYF	TGTGCCAGCAGCCCCGGTTTGGTAGCGGGACTTCGCACAGATACGCAGTATTTT
NA	once	TRBJ2-6	TRBV13	CASSPDGTFALHSGANVLTF	TGTGCCAGCAGCCCAGACGGGACTTTCGCCCTCCACTCTGGGGCCAACGTCCTGACTTTC
TRBD2	NA	TRBJ2-1	TRBV27	CASNVGTSGNNEQFF	TGTGCCAGCAACGTCGGGACTAGCGGAAACAATGAGCAGTTCTTC